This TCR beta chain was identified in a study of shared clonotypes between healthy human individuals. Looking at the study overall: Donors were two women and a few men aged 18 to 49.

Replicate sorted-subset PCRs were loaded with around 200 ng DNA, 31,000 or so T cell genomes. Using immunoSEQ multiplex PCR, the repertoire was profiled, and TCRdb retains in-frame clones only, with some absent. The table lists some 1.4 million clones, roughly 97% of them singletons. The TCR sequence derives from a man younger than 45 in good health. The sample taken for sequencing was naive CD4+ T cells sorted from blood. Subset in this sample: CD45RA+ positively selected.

The CDR3 sequence is CSVRGVGELFF. The CDR3 DNA follows: TGCAGCGTCCGCGGAGTCGGGGAGCTGTTTTTT. The chain uses TRBV29-1 and TRBJ2-2; D gene ambiguous. V was shortened by 6 bases and J by 7 bases, with 9 bases between the two germline ends. The CDR3 sequence is 11 residues long. Germline values: CDR1 SQVTM, CDR2 ANQGSEA.